The 30 T cell receptor beta chains reported below all come from one sample, sequenced in a study of blood T cell repertoires in COVID-19. Generated by immunoSEQ multiplex PCR, the TCRdb table keeps only in-frame clones and is missing some. Here the sample spans 300,000 to 400,000 clones, roughly 90% being singletons. The specimen sequenced was peripheral blood. These receptors were collected from a woman between 25 and 40 years old with COVID-19, enrolled during active disease.

The chain employs TRBV5-1 and TRBJ2-1; tentative D call: TRBD2 (6 bases). The V gene's germline CDR1 is SGHRS and CDR2 YFSETQ. The ends were cut back, 1 base at V and 3 bases at J, with 11 bases in the middle. The CDR3 contains 15 residues. The CDR3 reads CASSLYAGNYNEQFF. DNA for the CDR3: TGCGCCAGCAGCTTGTATGCGGGAAACTACAATGAGCAGTTCTTC.

The rearrangement uses TRBV6-5 and TRBJ1-2, with D maybe TRBD1 (5 bases). The CDR3 loop spans 14 amino acids. Trimming left V 6 bases short and J 4 bases short, with 15 bases between. Germline lookup yields CDR1 MNHEY and CDR2 SVGAGI. The CDR3: CASRASGTSYGYTF. The CDR3 nucleotides are TGTGCCAGCAGGGCATCAGGGACTAGCTATGGCTACACCTTC.

The CDR3 is CASSGRNPDEQYF. CDR3 nucleotide sequence: TGCGCCAGCAGCGGCCGAAACCCCGACGAGCAGTACTTC. The chain is built from TRBV4-1 and TRBJ2-7, with D hard to call. V was shortened by 5 bases and J by 5 bases, with 13 bases between the two germline ends. The CDR3 is 13 amino acids. CDR1 MGHRA and CDR2 YSYEKL come from the germline V gene.

This chain joins TRBV18 and TRBJ2-1; 13 bases agree with TRBD2. The CDR3 extends over 18 amino acids. J lost 5 bases, V lost 1 base, and 8 bases had no gene match. The V gene's germline CDR1 is KGHSH and CDR2 LQKENI. The CDR3 spells CASSPRMELAGGNNEQFF. The DNA for the CDR3 is TGTGCCAGCTCACCACGTATGGAACTAGCGGGGGGGAACAATGAGCAGTTCTTC.

This chain links TRBV27 with TRBJ2-7, with 10 bases aligning to TRBD1. This CDR3 is built from 16 residues. Germline CDR1 and CDR2: MNHEY and SMNVEV (reference sequence). Trimming removed 5 bases from V and 3 bases from J; junction bases left unmatched: 10. In DNA, the CDR3 is TGTGCCAGCAGTCCCGGGACAGGGGCGTCAAACTACGAGCAGTACGTC. Its translation is CASSPGTGASNYEQYV.

CDR3 loop: CASSQTGVTEAFF. The CDR3 region has the DNA TGTGCCAGCAGCCAGACAGGGGTCACTGAAGCTTTCTTT. This rearrangement joins TRBV12-3 or TRBV12-4 to TRBJ1-1, with TRBD1 identical over 8 bases. V gave up 6 bases and J gave up 4 bases; unmatched junction bases: 4. CDR3 size: 13 residues.

The chain recombines TRBV4-3 with TRBJ2-7; possibly TRBD1 for D (6 bases). Germline-derived CDR1 and CDR2 are LGHNA and YSLEER. The CDR3 extends over 15 amino acids. V lost 5 bases, J lost 6 bases, and 20 bases lay in between. In DNA, the CDR3 is TGCGCCAGCAGCAAAGGGGTTAGGGGGTCGCTCGAGCAGTACTTC. Its translation is CASSKGVRGSLEQYF.

This clone has more than one count but fewer than ten. The rearrangement uses TRBV19 and TRBJ2-1, with TRBD1 matching over 9 bases. With 5 bases clipped from V and 6 bases from J, the junction kept 11 bases outside the gene matches. Germline-derived CDR1 and CDR2 are LNHDA and SQIVND (reference sequence). This CDR3 is built from 16 residues. CDR3 nucleotide sequence: TGTGCCAGTAGTGCACTCCCGGGACAGGGAATCAATGAGCAGTTCTTC. It codes for CASSALPGQGINEQFF.

The V call is TRBV7-2, the J call TRBJ2-7; 7 bases fit TRBD2. The CDR3 covers 15 residues. Germline CDR1 SGHTA, CDR2 FQGNSA. V was clipped by 0 bases and J by 3 bases; unmatched bases: 5. CDR3 nucleotides: TGTGCCAGCAGCTTAGCCCTAGCGGAGGTCTACGAGCAGTACTTC. It encodes CASSLALAEVYEQYF.

The rearrangement uses TRBV3-1 (or the pseudogene TRBV3-2) and TRBJ2-1; D remains unclear. CDR1 is LGHDT and CDR2 is YNNKEL in the germline V gene (reference sequence). Deletions cut 0 bases from V and 6 bases from J, with 15 bases between. The CDR3 loop spans 16 amino acids. CDR3 sequence reads: CASSQDAARYLNEQFF. As DNA, the CDR3 is TGTGCCAGCAGCCAAGATGCGGCTAGGTATCTCAATGAGCAGTTCTTC.

CDR3 sequence reads: CASSPRGVSYNEQFF. CDR3 nucleotide sequence: TGTGCCAGCAGCCCCCGGGGGGTCTCCTACAATGAGCAGTTCTTC. The chain has TRBV5-4 and TRBJ2-1; 7 bases align to TRBD2. This CDR3 spans 15 amino acids. V dropped 4 bases and J dropped 0; count of bases not matched to a gene: 4. Germline CDR1 is SGHNT and CDR2 is YYREEE (reference sequence).

V and J are TRBV2 and TRBJ2-3; 8 positions match TRBD2. CDR1 and CDR2 from the germline V gene are SNHLY and FYNNEI. CDR3 length equals 15 residues. The V segment lost 3 bases and the J segment 6 bases; nucleotides outside the gene matches: 8. CDR3 loop: CASSEGLVLTDTQYF. The DNA of the CDR3 is TGTGCCAGCAGTGAGGGACTAGTCTTGACGGATACGCAGTATTTT.

This rearrangement joins TRBV15 to TRBJ2-3, with TRBD2 matching 11 bases. The germline gives CDR1 LNHNV, CDR2 YYDKDF (reference sequence). The V and J ends lost 3 bases and 3 bases, in that order; junction bases with no gene match: 5. The length of the CDR3 is 16 residues. The CDR3 here is CATSSKRLAGTDTQYF. In nucleotides, the CDR3 is TGTGCCACCAGCAGCAAACGACTAGCGGGAACAGATACGCAGTATTTT.

The J gene is TRBJ1-5, the V gene TRBV19; 10 bases map to TRBD1. After removal of 6 bases from V and 4 bases from J, the junction contained 6 bases not matched to a gene. Germline CDR1 and CDR2: LNHDA and SQIVND (reference sequence). This CDR3 has 15 amino acids. DNA for the CDR3: TGTGCCAGTAGCCAGGACAGGGGGTTAAATCAGCCCCAGCATTTT. It translates to CASSQDRGLNQPQHF.

The chain recombines TRBV11-3 with TRBJ2-1; D gene uncertain. Germline CDR1 SGHNT, CDR2 YENEEA. There are 13 residues in the CDR3. V was pared by 5 bases and J by 8 bases, with 13 bases between. CDR3: CASSLVMSDEQFF. CDR3 DNA sequence: TGTGCCAGCAGCCTGGTTATGAGCGATGAGCAGTTCTTC.

The chain carries TRBV24-1 and TRBJ2-3; 8 nucleotides line up with TRBD1. Trimming took 4 bases from V and 0 from J; bases not matched to a gene: 5. This CDR3 is built from 16 residues. The germline V gene has CDR1 KGHDR and CDR2 SFDVKD. This chain's CDR3 is CATSETGQASTDTQYF. The CDR3 coding sequence is TGTGCCACCAGTGAGACGGGACAGGCTAGCACAGATACGCAGTATTTT.

V usage is TRBV27 and J usage is TRBJ2-3; TRBD1 matches at 9 bases. The CDR3 has 17 amino acids. Germline V CDR1 and CDR2: MNHEY, SMNVEV (reference sequence). Trimming at V came to 5 bases and at J to 0 bases, leaving 9 bases not matched to a gene. CDR3 coding DNA: TGTGCCAGCAGTCGACAGGGGGGCCTTATGAGCACAGATACGCAGTATTTT. Translating gives CASSRQGGLMSTDTQYF.

The chain links TRBV20-1 to TRBJ2-7; possibly TRBD2 for D (6 bases). Trimming removed 5 bases from V and 4 bases from J, with 9 bases in between. Germline V gene lookup returns CDR1 DFQATT and CDR2 SNEGSKA (reference sequence). CDR3 length: 11 residues. The CDR3 DNA is TGCAGTGCTCGACTAGATTACGAGCAGTACTTC. Its translation: CSARLDYEQYF.

The chain couples TRBV14 to TRBJ1-2, with D possibly being TRBD1 (6 bases). The CDR3 extends over 13 amino acids. V lost 1 base and J 5 bases, leaving 8 bases between the germline ends. Germline values: CDR1 SGHDN, CDR2 FVKESK. This CDR3 reads CASSQGTVYGYTF. The CDR3 nucleotides read TGTGCCAGCAGCCAAGGGACAGTTTATGGCTACACCTTC.

This sequence joins TRBV12-3 or TRBV12-4 and TRBJ1-1; a weak D match, TRBD1 (5 bases). CDR3 length equals 12 residues. Between the trimmed V and J ends, which lost 5 bases and 5 bases, there was a span of 9 bases. This CDR3 is CASSGGLTEAFF. In DNA form, the CDR3 reads TGTGCCAGCAGTGGGGGACTGACTGAAGCTTTCTTT.

The rearrangement uses TRBV6-5 and TRBJ2-1; TRBD2 might be the D (5 bases). The CDR3 runs 14 residues. Trimming cost V 0 bases and J 8 bases, with 11 bases left between them. The germline V gene encodes CDR1 MNHEY and CDR2 SVGAGI. The CDR3 region has the DNA TGTGCCAGCAGTTACTCGATCCTAGCCCATGAGCAGTTCTTC. Encoded protein: CASSYSILAHEQFF.

The chain carries TRBV7-2 and TRBJ1-1; 8 nucleotides line up with TRBD1. Unmatched junction bases numbered 4, after V lost 4 bases and J lost 3 bases. Germline CDR1 and CDR2: SGHTA and FQGNSA. The CDR3 spans 14 residues. CDR3 bases: TGTGCCAGCAGCTCCAGCAGGGGGCACACTGAAGCTTTCTTT. Protein product: CASSSSRGHTEAFF.

The chain has TRBV30 and TRBJ2-5; TRBD1 matches 10 bases. Per germline, CDR1 GTSNPN and CDR2 SVGIG (reference sequence). V was pared by 4 bases and J by 9 bases, with 11 bases of the junction left unmatched. The length of the CDR3 is 14 residues. CDR3 residues: CAWTGTGAVKPQYF. The CDR3 DNA sequence: TGTGCCTGGACAGGGACAGGGGCGGTTAAGCCCCAGTACTTC. The full variable domain, in which reference TRBV30 and TRBJ2-5 provide the parts outside the CDR3, is SQTIHQWPATLVQPVGSPLSLECTVEGTSNPNLYWYRQAAGRGLQLLFYSVGIGQISSEVPQNLSASRPQDRQFILSSKKLLLSDSGFYLCAWTGTGAVKPQYFGPGTRLLVL.

The CDR3 here is CASSLWTGGGEKLFF. For the CDR3, the DNA is TGTGCCAGCAGCTTATGGACAGGTGGGGGGGAAAAACTGTTTTTT. The chain has TRBV5-4 and TRBJ1-4; 7 bases are a match to TRBD1. The CDR3 loop spans 15 amino acids. The trim removed 2 bases at V and 8 bases at J, leaving 9 bases unmatched. The germline V gene encodes CDR1 SGHNT and CDR2 YYREEE (reference sequence).

The chain employs TRBV6-2 or TRBV6-3 and TRBJ2-7, with D tentatively TRBD2 (5 bases). The CDR3 totals 14 residues. Germline V gene lookup returns CDR1 MNHEY and CDR2 SVGEGT. V dropped 6 bases and J dropped 4 bases, with 16 bases sitting between them. CDR3 coding DNA: TGTGCCAGCAGCTCTCGCCCGGGAAGTTACGAGCAGTACTTC. It codes for CASSSRPGSYEQYF.

The chain joins TRBV18 to TRBJ2-1; 10 nucleotides agree with TRBD2. From germline, CDR1 is KGHSH and CDR2 LQKENI. The CDR3 has 15 residues. V was pared by 1 base and J by 6 bases, with 3 bases of the junction left unmatched. This CDR3 is CASSPLAGGSNEQFF. CDR3 coding DNA: TGTGCCAGCTCACCACTAGCGGGGGGCAGCAATGAGCAGTTCTTC.

V gene TRBV4-3 combines with J gene TRBJ2-3; 9 nucleotides align to TRBD1. This CDR3 contains 16 residues. V was clipped by 1 base and J by 2 bases; unmatched bases: 4. Per the germline V gene, CDR1 is LGHNA and CDR2 is YSLEER. In nucleotides, the CDR3 is TGCGCCAGCAGCCAAGTAGGGGACAGGGTCACAGATACGCAGTATTTT. Protein: CASSQVGDRVTDTQYF.

V is TRBV29-1 and J is TRBJ2-3; D might be TRBD1 (5 bases). Germline V gene lookup returns CDR1 SQVTM and CDR2 ANQGSEA. Between the trimmed V and J ends, which lost 4 bases and 0 bases, there was a span of 11 bases. The CDR3 has 14 amino acids. CDR3 in amino acids: CSVAQGSSTDTQYF. The CDR3 bases are TGCAGCGTTGCTCAGGGATCTAGCACAGATACGCAGTATTTT.

The chain employs TRBV4-1 and TRBJ1-6; 8 bases map to TRBD1. J lost 7 bases, V lost 5 bases, and 10 bases had no gene match. The CDR3 extends over 16 amino acids. Looked up from germline, CDR1 is MGHRA and CDR2 is YSYEKL. The CDR3 protein is CASSDLFGDRNSPLHF. Written as DNA, the CDR3 is TGCGCCAGCAGCGACCTATTTGGGGACAGGAATTCACCCCTCCACTTT.

The V call is TRBV29-1, the J call TRBJ2-2; TRBD1 agrees at 10 bases. This CDR3 is built from 19 residues. J lost 3 bases, V lost 0 bases, and 13 bases had no gene match. Germline assignment: CDR1 SQVTM and CDR2 ANQGSEA. The CDR3: CSVEEIRDRGSRHTGELFF. The CDR3 coding sequence is TGCAGCGTTGAAGAAATCCGGGACAGGGGTTCGAGACACACCGGGGAGCTGTTTTTT.